This T cell receptor beta chain was identified during a study of blood T cell repertoires in COVID-19. In the authors' workflow: It was from reference gene primer amplification that nucleated cell counts were estimated. The repertoire was sequenced with immunoSEQ multiplex PCR; TCRdb's copy has only in-frame clones and lacks some. For V, J and clone size, that table is used; D and trimming come from the DNA. Of 200,000 to 300,000 clones detected, about 82% appear once; the ten largest clones hold roughly 6.4%. Germline V gene data show CDR1 as SGHNT and CDR2 as YYREEE (reference sequence). V gave up 4 bases and J gave up 1 base, with 11 bases separating them. This CDR3 comprises 14 residues.

The sequence was collected from a woman aged 60 to 75 with active or convalescent COVID-19. The material sequenced was peripheral blood. This rearrangement joins TRBV5-4 to TRBJ1-1; no reliable D call. CDR3 region: CASSLLLRNTEAFF. Written as DNA, the CDR3 is TGTGCCAGCAGCCTACTCCTTAGGAACACTGAAGCTTTCTTT.